This passage covers 24 T cell receptor beta chains from one sample sequenced in a study of siplizumab effects on memory and regulatory T cells. Profiling relied on immunoSEQ multiplex PCR, and the TCRdb table lists in-frame clones only, not all of them. The sample contains about 120,000 clones, 94% of which appear only once. The sample was non-Treg CD4+ T cells sorted from blood. The source of these receptors is a human donor in good health.

The chain is built from TRBV18 and TRBJ1-3; D gene uncertain. CDR3 size: 17 residues. In germline, CDR1 is KGHSH, CDR2 LQKENI. The V gene lost 1 base and the J gene lost 0 bases, with 13 bases spanning the gap. The CDR3 coding sequence is TGTGCCAGCTCACCACTATTGATGGCTCACTCTGGAAACACCATATATTTT. Protein sequence: CASSPLLMAHSGNTIYF.

The CDR3 sequence: CASSVSDHSNQPQHF. The CDR3 DNA reads as TGTGCCAGCAGCGTTTCAGATCATAGCAATCAGCCCCAGCATTTT. V gene TRBV9 combines with J gene TRBJ1-5; the D is unclear. CDR1 and CDR2 from the germline V gene are SGDLS and YYNGEE. Trimming shortened V by 2 bases and J by 0 bases, and 9 bases separated the two germline ends. CDR3 length: 15 residues.

The genes are TRBV9 and TRBJ2-5; TRBD1 matches at 10 bases. Germline loops: CDR1 SGDLS, CDR2 YYNGEE. The V gene end was trimmed by 1 base and the J gene end by 4 bases; junction bases not matched to a gene: 4. The CDR3 covers 15 residues. This chain's CDR3 is CASSVSRTGGETQYF. CDR3 sequence (DNA): TGTGCCAGCAGCGTATCGAGGACAGGGGGAGAGACCCAGTACTTC.

This chain connects TRBV19 to TRBJ1-6; perhaps TRBD1 as D (5 bases). The CDR3 has 14 residues. CDR1 is LNHDA and CDR2 is SQIVND in the germline V gene (reference sequence). V lost 3 bases, J lost 10 bases, and 13 bases lay in between. The CDR3 loop reads CASSIQGYGSPLHF. The CDR3 DNA is TGTGCCAGTAGTATTCAGGGTTATGGATCACCCCTCCACTTT. Using reference TRBV19 and TRBJ1-6 for the parts outside the CDR3, the full variable domain is DGGITQSPKYLFRKEGQNVTLSCEQNLNHDAMYWYRQDPGQGLRLIYYSQIVNDFQKGDIAEGYSVSREKKESFPLTVTSAQKNPTAFYLCASSIQGYGSPLHFGNGTRLTVT.

The chain recombines TRBV19 with TRBJ2-3; maybe TRBD2 (6 bases). The V end lost 4 bases, the J end lost 5 bases, and 16 bases lay between the germline ends. Germline V CDR1 and CDR2: LNHDA, SQIVND (reference sequence). The CDR3 runs 15 residues. The DNA for the CDR3 is TGTGCCAGTAGTAAGGGAGGACAAGCTGGAGATACGCAGTATTTT. Translated, it gives CASSKGGQAGDTQYF. The full variable domain, completed using reference TRBV19 and TRBJ2-3, is DGGITQSPKYLFRKEGQNVTLSCEQNLNHDAMYWYRQDPGQGLRLIYYSQIVNDFQKGDIAEGYSVSREKKESFPLTVTSAQKNPTAFYLCASSKGGQAGDTQYFGPGTRLTVL.

The gene calls are TRBV5-1 and TRBJ2-3, with TRBD2 matching over 12 bases. From germline, CDR1 is SGHRS and CDR2 YFSETQ. V shed 5 bases, J shed 2 bases, and the junction held 6 bases outside the gene matches. CDR3 length: 16 amino acids. The chain's CDR3 is CASRTGLAGITDTQYF. CDR3 sequence (DNA): TGCGCCAGCAGAACCGGACTAGCGGGGATCACAGATACGCAGTATTTT.

The chain couples TRBV5-1 to TRBJ1-4; 7 bases line up with TRBD1. Germline loops: CDR1 SGHRS, CDR2 YFSETQ. The CDR3 has 15 residues. The junction had 2 bases not matched to a gene; V was cut back by 3 bases and J by 0 bases. CDR3 residues: CASSSTGATNEKLFF. In nucleotides, the CDR3 is TGCGCCAGCAGCTCCACAGGGGCAACTAATGAAAAACTGTTTTTT.

This clone was seen only once. The V gene is TRBV6-1, the J gene TRBJ1-2; D gene ambiguous. CDR1 is MNHNS, CDR2 SASEGT, per germline. V was cut by 10 bases and J by 4 bases, with 16 bases left in between. This CDR3 comprises 13 residues. Written as DNA, the CDR3 is TGTGCCACACAGACGGGATTAACCTATGGCTACACCTTC. This translates into CATQTGLTYGYTF.

The J gene is TRBJ2-5, the V gene TRBV19; TRBD2 aligns across 12 bases. V gave up 6 bases and J gave up 0 bases; unmatched junction bases: 5. Germline loops: CDR1 LNHDA, CDR2 SQIVND (reference sequence). The CDR3 is made up of 16 amino acids. The CDR3 DNA sequence: TGTGCCAGTAGCTCCCGACTAGCGGGGGACCAAGAGACCCAGTACTTC. It is translated as CASSSRLAGDQETQYF.

V gene TRBV7-9 combines with J gene TRBJ1-2; 9 bases align to TRBD1. Germline V gives CDR1 SEHNR, CDR2 FQNEAQ (reference sequence). V lost 2 bases and J lost 2; bases outside the gene matches: 6. The CDR3 loop spans 16 amino acids. The CDR3 DNA reads TGTGCCAGCAGCTTAAACAGGGGGCGACCCAACTATGGCTACACCTTC. This codes for CASSLNRGRPNYGYTF.

The chain joins TRBV27 to TRBJ2-7, with D possibly TRBD2 on 6 matching bases. Germline CDR1 MNHEY, CDR2 SMNVEV (reference sequence). Trimming took 4 bases from V and 3 from J, leaving 19 bases between them. The CDR3 runs 16 residues. The CDR3 region is CASSSFGGIILYEQYF. As DNA, the CDR3 is TGTGCCAGCAGTTCATTTGGCGGGATAATCCTCTACGAGCAGTACTTC.

This chain links TRBV4-1 with TRBJ1-1, with 10 bases lining up with TRBD1. This CDR3 has 14 residues. Germline CDR1 is MGHRA and CDR2 is YSYEKL. Germline trimming cut 4 bases from V and 1 base from J; bases unmatched to any gene: 0. The CDR3 DNA is TGCGCCAGCAGCCGGACAGGGGGGAACACTGAAGCTTTCTTT. It codes for CASSRTGGNTEAFF.

The V gene is TRBV18, the J gene TRBJ1-1; TRBD1 matches 10 bases. The V and J ends lost 1 base and 0 bases, in that order; junction bases with no gene match: 11. Looked up from germline, CDR1 is KGHSH and CDR2 is LQKENI. The CDR3 runs to 19 residues. DNA for the CDR3: TGTGCCAGCTCACCACGCCGGGACAGGGGCCTCCTAATGAACACTGAAGCTTTCTTT. Translating it yields CASSPRRDRGLLMNTEAFF.

This chain joins TRBV6-6 and TRBJ2-1; D not certain. The CDR3 length is 15 residues. Trimming cost V 2 bases and J 4 bases, with 12 bases left between them. CDR1 is MNHNY, CDR2 SVGAGI, per germline (reference sequence). The CDR3 protein is CASSYDGQVYNEQFF. CDR3 DNA sequence: TGTGCCAGCAGTTACGACGGTCAAGTTTACAATGAGCAGTTCTTC.

The rearrangement uses TRBV5-1 and TRBJ2-7; 11 bases agree with TRBD1. With V trimmed by 3 bases and J by 6 bases, 2 bases remained unmatched. Germline V CDR1 and CDR2: SGHRS, YFSETQ. This CDR3 region has 13 residues. The CDR3 reads CASSWGTGGEQYF. The CDR3 DNA reads TGCGCCAGCAGCTGGGGGACAGGGGGCGAGCAGTACTTC.

CDR3 sequence (DNA): TGTGCCAGCAGTTACCGGGGGGGTGGTGAAGCTTTCTTT. This translates into CASSYRGGGEAFF. This sequence joins TRBV6-5 and TRBJ1-1, with D tentatively TRBD1 (5 bases). There are 13 residues in the CDR3. V lost 2 bases and J lost 7, with 11 bases in between. Germline V gene sequence: CDR1 MNHEY, CDR2 SVGAGI.

The chain combines TRBV7-3 with TRBJ2-1, with 8 bases matching TRBD2. With V trimmed by 1 base and J by 5 bases, 4 bases remained unmatched. Germline values: CDR1 SGHTA, CDR2 FQGTGA. The CDR3 is 15 amino acids. CDR3 loop: CASSLMSGRDNEQFF. CDR3 sequence (DNA): TGTGCCAGCAGCTTAATGAGCGGGAGAGACAATGAGCAGTTCTTC.

This clone was recorded only once. The rearrangement uses TRBV5-1 and TRBJ1-4; a possible D gene is TRBD1 (5 bases). The ends were cut back, 0 bases at V and 1 base at J, with 10 bases in the middle. The CDR3 is made up of 16 amino acids. Looked up from germline, CDR1 is SGHRS and CDR2 is YFSETQ. CDR3 residues: CASSLGSQGTNEKLFF. In DNA, the CDR3 is TGCGCCAGCAGCTTGGGGTCCCAGGGAACTAATGAAAAACTGTTTTTT.

The chain uses TRBV18 and TRBJ1-1; 7 positions match TRBD1. Germline CDR1 and CDR2: KGHSH and LQKENI. This CDR3 region has 13 residues. V lost 5 bases and J lost 1; bases outside the gene matches: 1. The CDR3, as DNA: TGTGCCAGCTCAGGGGACAGGAACACTGAAGCTTTCTTT. It encodes CASSGDRNTEAFF.

This chain links TRBV5-4 with TRBJ1-2; TRBD1 matches 12 bases. J gave up 5 bases and V 0 bases, and 5 bases lay outside the gene matches. Germline V gives CDR1 SGHNT, CDR2 YYREEE (reference sequence). There are 16 residues in the CDR3. This CDR3 is CASSLGAGQGAYGYTF. The CDR3 nucleotides are TGTGCCAGCAGCTTGGGCGCGGGACAGGGGGCTTATGGCTACACCTTC.

The J gene is TRBJ1-1, the V gene TRBV9; a weak D match, TRBD1 (6 bases). This CDR3 spans 17 amino acids. Trimming removed 2 bases at V and 3 bases at J, with 20 bases between. Germline V gene lookup returns CDR1 SGDLS and CDR2 YYNGEE. CDR3 in amino acids: CASSVGAGAFVHTEAFF. The CDR3 region has the DNA TGTGCCAGCAGCGTGGGGGCTGGCGCCTTCGTACACACTGAAGCTTTCTTT. The full variable domain, rest sourced from reference TRBV9 and TRBJ1-1, is DSGVTQTPKHLITATGQRVTLRCSPRSGDLSVYWYQQSLDQGLQFLIQYYNGEERAKGNILERFSAQQFPDLHSELNLSSLELGDSALYFCASSVGAGAFVHTEAFFGQGTRLTVV.

The CDR3 reads CASSLTGSKNEKLFF. CDR3 DNA: TGTGCCAGCAGTTTAACCGGGAGTAAAAATGAAAAACTGTTTTTT. The gene calls are TRBV27 and TRBJ1-4, with D unresolved. Germline CDR1 MNHEY, CDR2 SMNVEV (reference sequence). V was pared by 2 bases and J by 5 bases, with 12 bases between. The CDR3 totals 15 residues.

The V and J genes are TRBV12-5 and TRBJ1-2, with a possible D match to TRBD1 (5 bases). Trimming left V 0 bases short and J 7 bases short, with 12 bases between. Germline CDR1 reads LGHNT; CDR2 reads FRNRAP. The CDR3 runs to 14 residues. The CDR3 loop is CASGLVIGRGGYTF. The CDR3 DNA sequence: TGTGCTAGTGGTTTGGTAATCGGGAGGGGTGGCTACACCTTC.

The J gene is TRBJ2-5, the V gene TRBV6-1; possibly TRBD1 for D (6 bases). V dropped 6 bases and J dropped 5 bases, with 13 bases sitting between them. Germline CDR1 and CDR2: MNHNS and SASEGT. The CDR3 has 13 amino acids. Written as DNA, the CDR3 is TGTGCCAGCAGAAGCACAGGGAGCGAGACCCAGTACTTC. Protein sequence: CASRSTGSETQYF.